Listed here are 22 T cell receptor beta chains from one sample, sequenced in a study of T cells in Graves' hyperthyroidism and ophthalmopathy. RNA transcripts were the template for amplifying TCR beta CDR3 regions. HTBI primers were the set used in a first-round RT-PCR of the TCR CDR3. TCRdb processed the multiplex PCR reads anew with MiXCR; each CDR3 protein has one entry. The table has more than 350,000 distinct CDR3 sequences, about 15% seen once; the top ten hold approximately 19%. The specimen was blood. The receptors derive from a woman aged 60-70 years with Graves' ophthalmopathy.

The chain carries TRBV3-1 and TRBJ2-3, with D maybe TRBD2 (5 bases). The CDR3 spans 15 residues. The germline V gene has CDR1 LGHDT and CDR2 YNNKEL (reference sequence). V lost 4 bases, J lost 2 bases, and 13 bases lay in between. The CDR3 DNA sequence: TGTGCCAGCAGCCGTAGTAGCGACGCCACAGATACGCAGTATTTT. This gives the protein CASSRSSDATDTQYF.

The chain joins TRBV20-1 to TRBJ2-1; no reliable D call. Germline CDR1 DFQATT, CDR2 SNEGSKA (reference sequence). The V gene lost 3 bases and the J gene lost 8 bases, with 20 bases spanning the gap. The CDR3 extends over 15 amino acids. The CDR3 reads CSASEAEPALDEQFF. In DNA form, the CDR3 reads TGCAGTGCTAGTGAGGCGGAGCCGGCCTTAGATGAGCAGTTCTTC.

The V call is TRBV10-3, the J call TRBJ2-1; the match to TRBD1 covers 8 bases. This CDR3 comprises 15 residues. J gave up 6 bases and V 10 bases, and 14 bases lay outside the gene matches. Germline CDR1 is ENHRY and CDR2 is SYGVKD. CDR3 loop: CATTDGQGRSNEQFF. The CDR3 nucleotides are TGTGCCACCACCGATGGACAGGGTCGTTCCAATGAGCAGTTCTTC.

The chain recombines TRBV12-3 or TRBV12-4 with TRBJ1-5; 8 bases map to TRBD1. V shed 4 bases, J shed 3 bases, and the junction held 8 bases outside the gene matches. The CDR3 length is 16 residues. The CDR3 nucleotides read TGTGCCAGCAGTTCCCACAGGGGGGGGGACAATCAGCCCCAGCATTTT. Its translation: CASSSHRGGDNQPQHF.

In this sample, this clonotype turned up many times. The chain links TRBV6-1 to TRBJ2-7, with D tentatively TRBD1 (6 bases). The ends were cut back, 5 bases at V and 4 bases at J, with 12 bases in the middle. The V gene's germline CDR1 is MNHNS and CDR2 SASEGT. The CDR3 contains 13 residues. In DNA, the CDR3 is TGTGCCAGCAGTCGAGACGGACAGTACGAGCAGTACTTC. This codes for CASSRDGQYEQYF.

V is TRBV29-1 and J is TRBJ1-5; no clear D. Trimming pared 2 bases from V and 7 bases from J, leaving 15 bases between. The CDR3 is 14 residues long. In germline, CDR1 is SQVTM, CDR2 ANQGSEA. In nucleotides, the CDR3 is TGCAGCGTTGAACCAGACCGGAGAGGACAGCCCCAGCATTTT. This encodes CSVEPDRRGQPQHF.

This clonotype was counted between two and nine times. The CDR3 sequence: CSAGGRNTGELFF. As DNA, the CDR3 is TGCAGTGCTGGGGGGCGGAACACCGGGGAGCTGTTTTTT. The V call is TRBV20-1, the J call TRBJ2-2; D possibly uses TRBD1 or TRBD2 (6 bases each). The germline V gene encodes CDR1 DFQATT and CDR2 SNEGSKA (reference sequence). Trimming took off 5 bases at V and 1 base at J, with 8 bases between the two ends. This CDR3 comprises 13 residues.

About this clonotype itself: A much larger clone lies a single base off, so this may be a read error. V is TRBV7-9 and J is TRBJ2-7; D is perhaps TRBD2 (5 bases). Germline V gene sequence: CDR1 SEHNR, CDR2 FQNEAQ (reference sequence). The CDR3 sequence is 13 residues long. CDR3 coding DNA: TGTGCCAGCAGCCTACCGGGGTCCTACGAGCAGTGCTTC. Translating it yields CASSLPGSYEQCF.

This sequence joins TRBV11-2 and TRBJ2-1; D is possibly TRBD2 (5 bases). V lost 2 bases and J 5 bases, leaving 16 bases between the germline ends. Germline V gene sequence: CDR1 SGHAT, CDR2 FQNNGV. The CDR3 is 16 residues long. The CDR3 DNA is TGTGCCAGCAGCTTATTTCGGGGTTTGGAAAACAATGAGCAGTTCTTC. It translates to CASSLFRGLENNEQFF.

On this clonotype itself: This CDR3 fails to terminate in the conserved phenylalanine or tryptophan, so it likely reflects a read error. This sequence joins TRBV5-1 and TRBJ2-7; 11 bases are shared with TRBD1. The CDR3 length is 16 residues. Germline loops: CDR1 SGHRS, CDR2 YFSETQ. Written as DNA, the CDR3 is TGTGCCAGCAGCTTGGACGGGACAGGGGGTCCCTACGAGCAGTACTAC. It specifies CASSLDGTGGPYEQYY.

A few counts support this clonotype. Here the CDR3 reads CASSLVGTGASYEQYF. DNA for the CDR3: TGCGCCAGCAGCTTGGTGGGGACAGGGGCCTCCTACGAGCAGTACTTC. This chain joins TRBV5-1 and TRBJ2-7, with 10 bases matching TRBD1. The CDR3 is made up of 16 amino acids. V was pared by 0 bases and J by 0 bases, with 3 bases of the junction left unmatched. The germline V gene has CDR1 SGHRS and CDR2 YFSETQ. Full variable domain (rest looked up from reference TRBV5-1 and TRBJ2-7): KAGVTQTPRYLIKTRGQQVTLSCSPISGHRSVSWYQQTPGQGLQFLFEYFSETQRNKGNFPGRFSGRQFSNSRSEMNVSTLELGDSALYLCASSLVGTGASYEQYFGPGTRLTVT.

This clonotype has a count of ten or more. The chain combines TRBV5-5 with TRBJ1-5; the match to TRBD1 covers 9 bases. There are 14 residues in the CDR3. Germline V gene lookup returns CDR1 SGHKS and CDR2 YYEKEE (reference sequence). Trimming cost V 4 bases and J 9 bases; bases outside gene matches: 8. The CDR3 sequence is CASSEGQGGLPQHF. The CDR3 nucleotides read TGTGCCAGCAGCGAGGGACAGGGCGGGCTGCCCCAGCATTTT.

This clonotype occurred many times. V and J are TRBV5-1 and TRBJ2-5, with TRBD1 matching over 9 bases. CDR3 length: 14 amino acids. The J segment lost 4 bases and the V segment lost 0 bases, leaving 1 base of the junction unmatched. Germline V gene data show CDR1 as SGHRS and CDR2 as YFSETQ. In nucleotides, the CDR3 is TGCGCCAGCAGCTTGGGGGGACAGGGAGAGACCCAGTACTTC. It translates to CASSLGGQGETQYF. Based on the CDR3 plus reference TRBV5-1 and TRBJ2-5, the full variable domain is KAGVTQTPRYLIKTRGQQVTLSCSPISGHRSVSWYQQTPGQGLQFLFEYFSETQRNKGNFPGRFSGRQFSNSRSEMNVSTLELGDSALYLCASSLGGQGETQYFGPGTRLLVL.

This clonotype was seen many times. The chain carries TRBV3-1 and TRBJ2-2; D uncertain. The V gene's germline CDR1 is LGHDT and CDR2 YNNKEL (reference sequence). The V and J ends lost 5 bases and 5 bases respectively, with 6 bases between them. The CDR3 is 12 amino acids. CDR3 DNA: TGTGCCAGCAGCGCCATTACCGGGGAGCTGTTTTTT. This gives the protein CASSAITGELFF.

The chain joins TRBV9 to TRBJ2-1; D is possibly TRBD2 (5 bases). The CDR3 consists of 15 residues. V lost 0 bases and J lost 10, with 17 bases in between. The V gene's germline CDR1 is SGDLS and CDR2 YYNGEE. Here the CDR3 DNA reads TGTGCCAGCAGCGTAGCTACAATGGGAGTAGGAGAGCAGTTCTTC. It codes for CASSVATMGVGEQFF.

Here the CDR3 reads CASRQTLTSGSREQYF. CDR3 in DNA: TGCGCCAGCAGACAGACCTTGACTAGCGGGAGCAGGGAGCAGTACTTC. V is TRBV4-1 and J is TRBJ2-7, with 12 positions matching TRBD2. The CDR3 runs to 16 residues. The junction had 13 bases not matched to a gene; V was cut back by 6 bases and J by 7 bases. Germline lookup yields CDR1 MGHRA and CDR2 YSYEKL.

This clonotype was seen only a few times. The CDR3 coding sequence is TGTGCCAGCTCGCCGGGACGGACTTCAACTAATGAAAAACTGTTTTTT. This gives the protein CASSPGRTSTNEKLFF. The chain has TRBV18 and TRBJ1-4, with a weak D call TRBD1 (5 bases). Trimming took off 6 bases at V and 0 bases at J, with 14 bases between the two ends. The CDR3 sequence is 16 residues long. Germline V gives CDR1 KGHSH, CDR2 LQKENI.

The chain's CDR3 is CSATGTSGIGYEQYF. The CDR3 DNA sequence: TGCAGTGCGACCGGGACTAGCGGGATTGGGTACGAGCAGTACTTC. The chain joins TRBV20-1 to TRBJ2-7; TRBD2 aligns across 13 bases. After removal of 6 bases from V and 4 bases from J, the junction contained 9 bases not matched to a gene. The CDR3 length is 15 residues. Germline lookup yields CDR1 DFQATT and CDR2 SNEGSKA (reference sequence).

This clonotype has ten or more counts. This chain uses TRBV20-1 with TRBJ2-3; 9 nucleotides align to TRBD1. CDR3 length equals 17 residues. V shed 6 bases, J shed 4 bases, and the junction held 17 bases outside the gene matches. The germline V gene encodes CDR1 DFQATT and CDR2 SNEGSKA (reference sequence). CDR3 region: CSAAGKGQGNPSDTQYF. The CDR3 nucleotides read TGCAGTGCCGCCGGAAAGGGACAGGGTAATCCCTCAGATACGCAGTATTTT.

This clonotype was seen repeatedly, ten times or more. V usage is TRBV11-1 and J usage is TRBJ2-5; D not resolved. In germline, CDR1 is SGHAT, CDR2 FQDESV (reference sequence). The CDR3 contains 12 residues. Trimming took 4 bases from V and 5 from J, leaving 8 bases between them. The CDR3 loop reads CASSSLGETQYF. The DNA for the CDR3 is TGTGCCAGCAGCTCGCTGGGGGAGACCCAGTACTTC.

This clonotype has a count of ten or more. This chain uses TRBV2 with TRBJ1-2; no definite D call. Germline values: CDR1 SNHLY, CDR2 FYNNEI. There are 14 residues in the CDR3. The V gene lost 1 base and the J gene lost 1 base, with 7 bases spanning the gap. The CDR3 DNA sequence: TGTGCCAGCAGTGAAGGATCTCTTAACTATGGCTACACCTTC. As protein: CASSEGSLNYGYTF.

This clonotype was recorded at least ten times. The V and J genes are TRBV29-1 and TRBJ2-1, with TRBD2 as a possible D gene (6 bases). Trimming left V 2 bases short and J 5 bases short, with 22 bases between. Germline V gene sequence: CDR1 SQVTM, CDR2 ANQGSEA. The CDR3 runs to 17 residues. The CDR3 region has the DNA TGCAGCGTTGAATCCCCCAGTCGGGCGGGATGGAACAATGAGCAGTTCTTC. This translates into CSVESPSRAGWNNEQFF.